Listed here are 8 T cell receptor beta chains from one sample, sequenced in a study of early T cells in non-severe SARS-CoV-2 infection. TCRdb re-derived calls from the 5' RACE reads in MiXCR, one entry per CDR3 protein. The sample yields tens of thousands of distinct CDR3 sequences, approximately 15% seen once. Here the sequenced sample was whole blood, taken at baseline. Every receptor here comes from an adult who was a healthcare worker with PCR-confirmed SARS-CoV-2 infection or an uninfected control (not recorded which).

The V and J genes are TRBV29-1 and TRBJ1-2, with D perhaps matching TRBD1 (6 bases). Trimming removed 4 bases from V and 0 bases from J, with 12 bases in between. Germline CDR1 reads SQVTM; CDR2 reads ANQGSEA. This CDR3 is 14 amino acids long. In DNA form, the CDR3 reads TGCAGCGTTGCTACAGGGAGAGCTAACTATGGCTACACCTTC. Translating it yields CSVATGRANYGYTF. Looking up the rest from reference TRBV29-1 and TRBJ1-2 gives the full variable domain: SAVISQKPSRDICQRGTSLTIQCQVDSQVTMMFWYRQQPGQSLTLIATANQGSEATYESGFVIDKFPISRPNLTFSTLTVSNMSPEDSSIYLCSVATGRANYGYTFGSGTRLTVV.

This clonotype was found a few times. V usage is TRBV7-8 and J usage is TRBJ2-7; 7 nucleotides agree with TRBD1. Germline-derived CDR1 and CDR2 are SGHVS and FQNEAQ. Trimming took 0 bases from V and 6 from J; bases not matched to a gene: 5. This CDR3 contains 14 residues. In DNA, the CDR3 is TGTGCCAGCAGCTTAGCGCCCCGGACAGGCGAGCAGTACTTC. This translates into CASSLAPRTGEQYF.

This clonotype was seen a few times. The V call is TRBV11-2, the J call TRBJ2-5; D unclear. There are 16 residues in the CDR3. Germline V gene lookup returns CDR1 SGHAT and CDR2 FQNNGV. The germline V and J ends were trimmed by 6 bases and 8 bases, with 25 bases remaining between them. The CDR3 loop reads CASSPRVERNLKTQYF. CDR3 DNA: TGTGCCAGCAGTCCCCGGGTGGAGAGAAATCTTAAAACCCAGTACTTC.

This clonotype was observed at least ten times. This chain uses TRBV5-1 with TRBJ1-4; D is perhaps TRBD1 (5 bases). Trimming pared 7 bases from V and 4 bases from J, leaving 14 bases between. CDR1 SGHRS and CDR2 YFSETQ come from the germline V gene. This CDR3 has 14 amino acids. As DNA, the CDR3 is TGCGCCAGCGGGGCAGGGCCAAATAATGAAAAACTGTTTTTT. This codes for CASGAGPNNEKLFF.

This chain connects TRBV7-9 to TRBJ2-3; D not resolved. The V gene lost 5 bases and the J gene lost 2 bases, with 11 bases spanning the gap. The germline CDR1 and CDR2 sequences are SEHNR and FQNEAQ (reference sequence). CDR3 size: 14 residues. The CDR3 DNA is TGTGCCAGCAGCGTAGTGGGCAACACAGATACGCAGTATTTT. This gives the protein CASSVVGNTDTQYF.

This clonotype was seen only a few times. The chain joins TRBV6-5 to TRBJ2-1; 9 bases fit TRBD2. The V and J ends lost 5 bases and 5 bases, in that order; junction bases with no gene match: 4. The germline V gene has CDR1 MNHEY and CDR2 SVGAGI. This CDR3 spans 14 amino acids. The CDR3 DNA reads as TGTGCCAGCAGTCGGACTAGCGCAGACAATGAGCAGTTCTTC. As protein: CASSRTSADNEQFF.

This clonotype was seen more than once but under ten times. The CDR3 is CASSWDRGSYGYTF. CDR3 bases: TGTGCCAGCAGCTGGGACAGGGGGAGCTATGGCTACACCTTC. The chain recombines TRBV6-5 with TRBJ1-2; 11 nucleotides agree with TRBD1. J gave up 4 bases and V 6 bases, and 4 bases lay outside the gene matches. Germline V CDR1 and CDR2: MNHEY, SVGAGI. CDR3 length: 14 amino acids.

This clonotype has just a few counts. The J gene is TRBJ1-1, the V gene TRBV2; perhaps TRBD1 as D (5 bases). CDR3 size: 12 residues. Germline CDR1 is SNHLY and CDR2 is FYNNEI. The ends were cut back, 8 bases at V and 5 bases at J, with 12 bases in the middle. CDR3: CASGRGETEAFF. The CDR3 DNA is TGTGCCAGCGGTAGGGGAGAAACTGAAGCTTTCTTT.